A single sample gave rise to the 13 T cell receptor beta chains below, sequenced in a study of blood T cell repertoires in COVID-19 (dated by TCRdb to 2020 to 2021). The method was the immunoSEQ multiplex PCR assay. This is the immuneACCESS table as TCRdb keeps it, with only in-frame sequences that have V and J called. A part of the clones is gone; compared with another copy, unresolved V genes explain less than half, and the rest is unexplained. The sample table shows 220,000 or so clones, and approximately 83% are seen once. The ten top clones hold 3% to 4% of the sample. Specimen: PBMCs or T cells enriched from blood (not recorded which). Receptors were obtained from a woman aged 55-75 years who had recovered from COVID-19.

This sequence joins TRBV11-3 and TRBJ2-3; a possible D gene is TRBD2 (6 bases). Trimming removed 5 bases at V and 2 bases at J, with 11 bases between. This CDR3 comprises 14 residues. CDR1 and CDR2 (germline): SGHNT, YENEEA. The DNA for the CDR3 is TGTGCCAGCAGCCCGGGCGGGGTCACAGATACGCAGTATTTT. Protein sequence: CASSPGGVTDTQYF.

This sequence joins TRBV5-4 and TRBJ1-4, with 8 bases identical to TRBD1. The CDR3 has 16 residues. With 1 base clipped from V and 5 bases from J, the junction kept 7 bases outside the gene matches. From germline, CDR1 is SGHNT and CDR2 YYREEE (reference sequence). CDR3 amino acids: CASSLKRRQGNEKLFF. The CDR3 DNA follows: TGTGCCAGCAGCTTGAAACGGCGACAGGGGAATGAAAAACTGTTTTTT.

The genes are TRBV6-5 and TRBJ1-2, with D unclear. CDR3 length equals 13 residues. V lost 0 bases to trimming and J lost 4 bases, with 6 bases between them. Germline assignment: CDR1 MNHEY and CDR2 SVGAGI. CDR3 nucleotides: TGTGCCAGCAGTTACTCGTCACTCTATGGCTACACCTTC. This translates into CASSYSSLYGYTF.

The V gene is TRBV27, the J gene TRBJ1-2, with 9 bases fitting TRBD1. In germline, CDR1 is MNHEY, CDR2 SMNVEV (reference sequence). This CDR3 contains 15 residues. V lost 6 bases and J lost 7; bases outside the gene matches: 12. DNA of the CDR3: TGTGCCAGCAGAGCCATCGACAGGGGGGGTTTTGGCTACACCTTC. Translated, it gives CASRAIDRGGFGYTF.

The chain employs TRBV7-2 and TRBJ2-7, with D maybe TRBD2 (7 bases). This CDR3 spans 13 amino acids. V was pared by 6 bases and J by 2 bases, with 11 bases between. CDR1 and CDR2 (germline): SGHTA, FQGNSA. This CDR3 reads CASRRGPTYEQYF. In DNA, the CDR3 is TGTGCCAGCAGGCGGGGGCCTACCTACGAGCAGTACTTC.

This clone appeared once. The genes are TRBV15 and TRBJ1-2; 8 bases line up with TRBD1. The V gene end was trimmed by 0 bases and the J gene end by 8 bases; junction bases not matched to a gene: 2. From germline, CDR1 is LNHNV and CDR2 YYDKDF (reference sequence). The CDR3 loop spans 13 amino acids. This chain's CDR3 is CATSRDRGLGYTF. CDR3 sequence (DNA): TGTGCCACCAGCAGAGACAGGGGGCTGGGCTACACCTTC.

The genes are TRBV11-2 and TRBJ2-5; a possible D gene is TRBD1 (5 bases). The V gene's germline CDR1 is SGHAT and CDR2 FQNNGV. This CDR3 has 14 amino acids. With 2 bases removed from V and 9 bases from J, the gap between germline ends came to 16 bases. CDR3 in DNA: TGTGCCAGCAGCTTATTACAGGCCGTCGAGCCCCAGTACTTC. It is translated as CASSLLQAVEPQYF.

The genes are TRBV11-2 and TRBJ2-1, with TRBD2 identical over 10 bases. CDR3 length: 16 residues. The junction had 9 bases not matched to a gene; V was cut back by 3 bases and J by 7 bases. The germline V gene has CDR1 SGHAT and CDR2 FQNNGV. The CDR3 bases are TGTGCCAGCAGCTTCCCTAGCGGGAGTGGTTCTAATGAGCAGTTCTTC. Amino acid sequence: CASSFPSGSGSNEQFF.

The chain employs TRBV7-2 and TRBJ2-3; 9 nucleotides agree with TRBD1. Per the germline V gene, CDR1 is SGHTA and CDR2 is FQGNSA. V shed 2 bases and J 3 bases; nucleotides not matched to a gene: 3. The CDR3 totals 15 residues. The CDR3 loop is CASSLQGQGTDTQYF. For the CDR3, the DNA is TGTGCCAGCAGCTTACAGGGACAGGGAACAGATACGCAGTATTTT.

This clone showed up just a few times. The chain joins TRBV27 to TRBJ2-1, with 12 nucleotides matching TRBD2. The germline gives CDR1 MNHEY, CDR2 SMNVEV (reference sequence). The V segment lost 5 bases and the J segment 5 bases; nucleotides outside the gene matches: 7. This CDR3 contains 16 residues. In nucleotides, the CDR3 is TGTGCCAGCAGTCCATGGACTAGCGGGACAAACAATGAGCAGTTCTTC. The encoded protein is CASSPWTSGTNNEQFF.

The rearrangement joins TRBV12-5 to TRBJ2-1; D perhaps matches TRBD1 (6 bases). V was trimmed by 6 bases and J by 5 bases, leaving 14 bases between them. Germline V gene lookup returns CDR1 LGHNT and CDR2 FRNRAP. This CDR3 contains 14 residues. The CDR3 here is CASGPGHQHNEQFF. The DNA for the CDR3 is TGTGCTAGTGGGCCGGGACACCAACACAATGAGCAGTTCTTC.

This rearrangement joins TRBV11-2 to TRBJ2-7, with 8 bases identical to TRBD1. CDR1 is SGHAT, CDR2 FQNNGV, per germline. This CDR3 spans 14 amino acids. With V trimmed by 2 bases and J by 0 bases, 0 bases remained unmatched. CDR3 in amino acids: CASSLTGGSYEQYF. CDR3 bases: TGTGCCAGCAGCTTAACAGGGGGCTCCTACGAGCAGTACTTC.

This clone was seen a single time. V gene TRBV7-8 combines with J gene TRBJ2-7; maybe TRBD2 (6 bases). From germline, CDR1 is SGHVS and CDR2 FQNEAQ. The CDR3 length is 14 residues. The V and J ends lost 2 bases and 5 bases respectively, with 13 bases between them. The CDR3 here is CASSLRASDHEQYF. The DNA for the CDR3 is TGTGCCAGCAGCTTACGTGCTAGCGACCACGAGCAGTACTTC.